These 29 T cell receptor beta chains came from one sample sequenced in a study of blood T cell repertoires in COVID-19. Using immunoSEQ multiplex PCR, the repertoire was profiled, and TCRdb retains in-frame clones only, with some absent. The sample lists some 78,000 clones, about 89% seen once, with approximately 12% in the top ten. The sequenced sample consisted of peripheral blood. These receptors were collected from a man between 65 and 79 years old with active or convalescent COVID-19.

This chain joins TRBV9 and TRBJ2-3; tentatively, D is TRBD1 (6 bases). Between the trimmed V and J ends, which lost 0 bases and 0 bases, there was a span of 14 bases. CDR1 and CDR2 from the germline V gene are SGDLS and YYNGEE. The CDR3 contains 17 residues. The CDR3 bases are TGTGCCAGCAGCGTAGAGAGGGGGACCACTAGCACAGATACGCAGTATTTT. It specifies CASSVERGTTSTDTQYF. The whole variable domain, filled in from reference TRBV9 and TRBJ2-3, reads DSGVTQTPKHLITATGQRVTLRCSPRSGDLSVYWYQQSLDQGLQFLIQYYNGEERAKGNILERFSAQQFPDLHSELNLSSLELGDSALYFCASSVERGTTSTDTQYFGPGTRLTVL.

V gene TRBV4-3 combines with J gene TRBJ1-2, with D possibly TRBD1 on 5 matching bases. The CDR3 runs to 17 residues. The V end was cut by 0 bases, the J end by 8 bases, with 22 bases between. Germline CDR1 reads LGHNA; CDR2 reads YSLEER. This CDR3 reads CASSQDHRLGREEGYTF. The DNA for the CDR3 is TGCGCCAGCAGCCAAGATCATCGGTTGGGCAGGGAGGAAGGCTACACCTTC.

The genes are TRBV27 and TRBJ2-1; D is unresolved. Germline-derived CDR1 and CDR2 are MNHEY and SMNVEV (reference sequence). V was trimmed by 0 bases and J by 5 bases, leaving 8 bases between them. The CDR3 has 14 residues. CDR3 region: CASSLSGPDNEQFF. CDR3 DNA: TGTGCCAGCAGTTTATCTGGTCCGGACAATGAGCAGTTCTTC.

V and J are TRBV28 and TRBJ2-7; 7 bases fit TRBD2. The CDR3 loop spans 14 amino acids. Germline assignment: CDR1 MDHEN and CDR2 SYDVKM. J was trimmed by 4 bases and V by 8 bases; bases with no gene match: 11. The CDR3 nucleotides read TGTGCCAGCGGATTCGCCAGCGGGGTTTACGAGCAGTACTTC. As protein: CASGFASGVYEQYF.

This chain uses TRBV7-9 with TRBJ2-7; TRBD1 aligns across 12 bases. The CDR3 is made up of 15 amino acids. Per germline, CDR1 SEHNR and CDR2 FQNEAQ (reference sequence). Trimming removed 2 bases from V and 5 bases from J; junction bases left unmatched: 4. CDR3 DNA: TGTGCCAGCAGCTTATTGGGGACAGGGGGCAACGAGCAGTACTTC. It encodes CASSLLGTGGNEQYF.

The V gene is TRBV11-2, the J gene TRBJ1-3, with 8 bases lining up with TRBD1. The CDR3 totals 15 residues. Per germline, CDR1 SGHAT and CDR2 FQNNGV. The V segment lost 3 bases and the J segment 4 bases; nucleotides outside the gene matches: 5. CDR3 residues: CASSFRQGNGNTIYF. The CDR3, as DNA: TGTGCCAGCAGCTTTCGACAGGGGAACGGAAACACCATATATTTT.

This clone came up once. The chain joins TRBV4-1 to TRBJ2-3; 12 bases match TRBD1. Germline loops: CDR1 MGHRA, CDR2 YSYEKL. This CDR3 region has 18 residues. J lost 3 bases, V lost 8 bases, and 15 bases had no gene match. The CDR3 here is CASAARGQGATRTDTQYF. The CDR3 coding sequence is TGCGCCAGCGCGGCCCGGGGACAGGGGGCAACTAGGACAGATACGCAGTATTTT.

The chain uses TRBV27 and TRBJ1-2, with D possibly TRBD1 on 5 matching bases. The CDR3 has 13 amino acids. CDR1 and CDR2 (germline): MNHEY, SMNVEV (reference sequence). V lost 2 bases, J lost 4 bases, and 8 bases lay in between. The CDR3 bases are TGTGCCAGCAGTTTAGGGGCTACCTATGGCTACACCTTC. Translation gives CASSLGATYGYTF.

This chain uses TRBV4-1 with TRBJ1-4; TRBD1 matches 8 bases. Germline CDR1 MGHRA, CDR2 YSYEKL. The CDR3 runs to 16 residues. V lost 1 base to trimming and J lost 8 bases; unmatched junction nucleotides: 9. This CDR3 is CASSQGVRGRGEKLFF. CDR3 DNA: TGCGCCAGCAGCCAAGGAGTCAGGGGGCGCGGAGAAAAACTGTTTTTT.

The chain uses TRBV6-7 and TRBJ1-5; the D gene is possibly TRBD1 (5 bases). TRBV6-7 is known as an ORF, though its function is uncertain. V lost 0 bases, J lost 0 bases, and 15 bases lay in between. There are 18 residues in the CDR3. CDR3 sequence: CASSYSLVGGSSNQPQHF. CDR3 coding DNA: TGTGCCAGCAGTTACTCATTAGTGGGGGGAAGTAGCAATCAGCCCCAGCATTTT.

V and J are TRBV28 and TRBJ2-4; 12 nucleotides match TRBD2. The germline V gene has CDR1 MDHEN and CDR2 SYDVKM. V lost 2 bases and J lost 5; bases outside the gene matches: 7. This CDR3 spans 17 amino acids. The CDR3: CASSLGLAGTYENIQYF. The CDR3 coding sequence is TGTGCCAGCAGTTTAGGACTAGCGGGGACCTACGAAAACATTCAGTACTTC. Full variable domain (rest looked up from reference TRBV28 and TRBJ2-4): DVKVTQSSRYLVKRTGEKVFLECVQDMDHENMFWYRQDPGLGLRLIYFSYDVKMKEKGDIPEGYSVSREKKERFSLILESASTNQTSMYLCASSLGLAGTYENIQYFGAGTRLSVL.

This chain joins TRBV4-1 and TRBJ1-3; the D gene is possibly TRBD1 (5 bases). The CDR3 spans 15 residues. Looked up from germline, CDR1 is MGHRA and CDR2 is YSYEKL. Trimming pared 4 bases from V and 0 bases from J, leaving 10 bases between. CDR3 sequence reads: CASSPQGPSGNTIYF. CDR3 in DNA: TGCGCCAGCAGCCCCCAGGGCCCCTCTGGAAACACCATATATTTT.

This clone showed up just once. V gene TRBV14 combines with J gene TRBJ1-1; possible D gene TRBD1, 5 bases. The CDR3 has 15 residues. CDR1 SGHDN and CDR2 FVKESK come from the germline V gene. Trimming cost V 0 bases and J 4 bases, with 12 bases left between them. CDR3 nucleotide sequence: TGTGCCAGCAGCCAAGATGGAGGGAGGGGCACTGAAGCTTTCTTT. Its protein product is CASSQDGGRGTEAFF.

This clone has ten or more counts. The J gene is TRBJ1-1, the V gene TRBV7-2, with 7 bases fitting TRBD1. The V gene's germline CDR1 is SGHTA and CDR2 FQGNSA. The CDR3 is 12 residues long. J lost 2 bases, V lost 6 bases, and 0 bases had no gene match. The CDR3 nucleotides are TGTGCCAGCAGAGGGGGCAACACTGAAGCTTTCTTT. Amino acids: CASRGGNTEAFF.

In DNA form, the CDR3 reads TGCAGCGTTGGACAGGGAGATCAGCCCCAGCATTTT. Encoded protein: CSVGQGDQPQHF. The gene calls are TRBV29-1 and TRBJ1-5, with 7 bases that match TRBD1. The germline CDR1 and CDR2 sequences are SQVTM and ANQGSEA. CDR3 length equals 12 residues. The ends lost 4 bases at V and 5 bases at J; junction bases unmatched: 2. The full variable domain, its missing parts supplied by reference TRBV29-1 and TRBJ1-5, is SAVISQKPSRDICQRGTSLTIQCQVDSQVTMMFWYRQQPGQSLTLIATANQGSEATYESGFVIDKFPISRPNLTFSTLTVSNMSPEDSSIYLCSVGQGDQPQHFGDGTRLSIL.

The CDR3 reads CASSLVLDTEAFF. The CDR3 region has the DNA TGTGCCAGCAGCTTAGTTCTCGACACTGAAGCTTTCTTT. The V gene is TRBV7-6, the J gene TRBJ1-1; the D is unclear. This CDR3 has 13 residues. Trimming shortened V by 1 base and J by 3 bases, and 6 bases separated the two germline ends. Looked up from germline, CDR1 is SGHVS and CDR2 is FNYEAQ.

J is TRBJ2-3 and V is TRBV29-1, with 8 bases matching TRBD1. This CDR3 comprises 13 residues. J lost 4 bases, V lost 7 bases, and 7 bases had no gene match. Germline V gives CDR1 SQVTM, CDR2 ANQGSEA. The CDR3 DNA reads TGCAGCGCGTCCACAGGGGGGTCAGATACGCAGTATTTT. Translating it yields CSASTGGSDTQYF.

This chain joins TRBV6-2 or TRBV6-3 and TRBJ1-5; TRBD1 is a possible D gene (6 bases). This CDR3 contains 14 residues. Germline V gene lookup returns CDR1 MNHEY and CDR2 SVGEGT. The germline V and J ends were trimmed by 4 bases and 5 bases, with 12 bases remaining between them. The CDR3 DNA follows: TGTGCCAGCAGTTTACGGGGGGCTGATCAGCCCCAGCATTTT. It specifies CASSLRGADQPQHF.

In regard to this clone: Its ends do not fully match the called genes, so a read error is possible. This chain uses TRBV6-1 with TRBJ1-1; 9 positions agree with TRBD1. The germline gives CDR1 MNHNS, CDR2 SASEGT. The CDR3 sequence is 15 residues long. CDR3 DNA: TGTGCCAGCAGTGAAATAGGGGCTGCGGGACAGGGCGCACCGTTT. It encodes CASSEIGAAGQGAPF.

This rearrangement joins TRBV4-1 to TRBJ2-7, with unresolved D. The CDR3 runs 11 residues. V was clipped by 4 bases and J by 5 bases, with 6 bases between them. In germline, CDR1 is MGHRA, CDR2 YSYEKL. CDR3 sequence reads: CASSLAHEQYF. The CDR3 DNA follows: TGCGCCAGCAGCCTAGCACACGAGCAGTACTTC.

This clone was counted once. This sequence joins TRBV7-9 and TRBJ1-1; tentative D call: TRBD1 (5 bases). Germline-derived CDR1 and CDR2 are SEHNR and FQNEAQ (reference sequence). CDR3 length: 13 residues. V lost 1 base and J 11 bases, leaving 14 bases between the germline ends. The CDR3, as DNA: TGTGCCAGCAGCTTAGGGGGAGCGGGACTGGCTTTCTTT. As protein: CASSLGGAGLAFF.

The V and J genes are TRBV30 and TRBJ1-6; 11 bases match TRBD1. The CDR3 is made up of 14 amino acids. Germline V gene lookup returns CDR1 GTSNPN and CDR2 SVGIG (reference sequence). The ends lost 2 bases at V and 9 bases at J; junction bases unmatched: 3. The CDR3 nucleotides are TGTGCCTGGAGTTTGGGGACAGGGGGTTCACCCCTCCACTTT. Its translation: CAWSLGTGGSPLHF.

The gene calls are TRBV6-5 and TRBJ1-5; perhaps TRBD1 as D (6 bases). Germline V gives CDR1 MNHEY, CDR2 SVGAGI. The CDR3 spans 14 residues. The V end lost 10 bases, the J end lost 3 bases, and 16 bases lay between the germline ends. This CDR3 reads CATVRGGNNQPQHF. CDR3 in DNA: TGTGCCACCGTCAGAGGGGGTAACAATCAGCCCCAGCATTTT.

This clone was picked up a small number of times. V gene TRBV5-6 combines with J gene TRBJ2-7, with 8 nucleotides matching TRBD1. This CDR3 has 14 amino acids. Germline loops: CDR1 SGHDT, CDR2 YYEEEE. The J segment lost 6 bases and the V segment lost 2 bases, leaving 7 bases of the junction unmatched. CDR3 in DNA: TGTGCCAGCAGCTTAAGGACAGGGTTCCTCGAGCAGTACTTC. Its translation: CASSLRTGFLEQYF.

The rearrangement joins TRBV3-1 (or the pseudogene TRBV3-2) to TRBJ2-3, with a weak D call TRBD2 (5 bases). The CDR3 sequence is 17 residues long. V lost 6 bases and J lost 3, with 22 bases in between. Germline V gene sequence: CDR1 LGHDT, CDR2 YNNKEL (reference sequence). This CDR3 reads CASSPKAGGPETDTQYF. Here the CDR3 DNA reads TGTGCCAGCAGTCCCAAGGCGGGCGGTCCAGAGACAGATACGCAGTATTTT.

The V gene is TRBV28, the J gene TRBJ1-5; D gene ambiguous. Trimming took off 11 bases at V and 2 bases at J, with 13 bases between the two ends. Germline V gene sequence: CDR1 MDHEN, CDR2 SYDVKM. CDR3 length equals 13 residues. The CDR3 here is CAGRRGGNQPQHF. In DNA form, the CDR3 reads TGTGCCGGTCGTCGGGGTGGCAATCAGCCCCAGCATTTT.

The CDR3 nucleotides are TGTGCCAGCAGCCCTGGGACTAGCGGGGGGGTTCGGGAAGAGACCCAGTACTTC. It translates to CASSPGTSGGVREETQYF. The chain recombines TRBV9 with TRBJ2-5; 16 nucleotides line up with TRBD2. The V gene's germline CDR1 is SGDLS and CDR2 YYNGEE. The CDR3 has 18 residues. The J segment lost 3 bases and the V segment lost 4 bases, leaving 9 bases of the junction unmatched.

The chain links TRBV9 to TRBJ1-4, with a tentative D call TRBD1 (5 bases). Germline-derived CDR1 and CDR2 are SGDLS and YYNGEE. V was clipped by 4 bases and J by 0 bases, with 13 bases between them. This CDR3 has 16 amino acids. The CDR3, as DNA: TGTGCCAGCAGCCTAGACAGCTATTCAACTAATGAAAAACTGTTTTTT. Residues: CASSLDSYSTNEKLFF.

The chain employs TRBV9 and TRBJ2-7, with D possibly matching TRBD2 (5 bases). The V gene lost 0 bases and the J gene lost 2 bases, with 9 bases spanning the gap. The germline V gene encodes CDR1 SGDLS and CDR2 YYNGEE. The length of the CDR3 is 14 residues. The CDR3 loop is CASSVGTFAYEQYF. DNA of the CDR3: TGTGCCAGCAGCGTAGGGACTTTTGCCTACGAGCAGTACTTC.